These 9 T cell receptor beta chains were all obtained from the same sample, sequenced in a study of blood T cell repertoires in COVID-19. Generated by immunoSEQ multiplex PCR, the TCRdb table keeps only in-frame clones and is missing some. Of around 170,000 clones in the sample, over 90% are singletons; the top ten hold around 0.53%. The sequenced sample consisted of peripheral blood. These receptors all stem from a man aged 50 or older with acute or convalescent COVID-19.

The V and J genes are TRBV19 and TRBJ2-2; no clear D gene. Trimming left V 9 bases short and J 8 bases short, with 10 bases between. The CDR3 extends over 11 amino acids. Germline CDR1 and CDR2: LNHDA and SQIVND (reference sequence). For the CDR3, the DNA is TGTGCCAGCGCGGATCGGGGGGAGCTGTTTTTT. This codes for CASADRGELFF. Filled out from reference TRBV19 and TRBJ2-2, the complete variable domain reads DGGITQSPKYLFRKEGQNVTLSCEQNLNHDAMYWYRQDPGQGLRLIYYSQIVNDFQKGDIAEGYSVSREKKESFPLTVTSAQKNPTAFYLCASADRGELFFGEGSRLTVL.

This clone showed up just once. This rearrangement joins TRBV3-1 (or the pseudogene TRBV3-2) to TRBJ1-1, with a possible D match to TRBD1 (5 bases). This CDR3 has 14 amino acids. Trimming removed 4 bases from V and 5 bases from J, with 14 bases in between. CDR1 is LGHDT and CDR2 is YNNKEL in the germline V gene (reference sequence). CDR3 loop: CASSPSREGTEAFF. The DNA for the CDR3 is TGTGCCAGCAGCCCATCCAGGGAGGGTACTGAAGCTTTCTTT.

This chain links TRBV6-5 with TRBJ2-7; TRBD2 might be the D (6 bases). From germline, CDR1 is MNHEY and CDR2 SVGAGI. The length of the CDR3 is 13 residues. Trimming pared 4 bases from V and 6 bases from J, leaving 13 bases between. The CDR3 DNA reads as TGTGCCAGCAGTTCCTCGCGGAGGGGCGAGCAGTACGTC. Protein product: CASSSSRRGEQYV.

This clone has a handful of counts. The chain employs TRBV7-9 and TRBJ2-2; the D gene is possibly TRBD1 (5 bases). The CDR3 consists of 13 residues. Germline assignment: CDR1 SEHNR and CDR2 FQNEAQ (reference sequence). The V end lost 10 bases, the J end lost 4 bases, and 13 bases lay between the germline ends. The CDR3 region is CANGARATGELFF. The CDR3 DNA is TGTGCCAATGGGGCCAGGGCCACCGGGGAGCTGTTTTTT. Drawing the rest from reference TRBV7-9 and TRBJ2-2, the complete variable domain is DTGVSQNPRHKITKRGQNVTFRCDPISEHNRLYWYRQTLGQGPEFLTYFQNEAQLEKSRLLSDRFSAERPKGSFSTLEIQRTEQGDSAMYLCANGARATGELFFGEGSRLTVL.

The rearrangement links TRBV27 to TRBJ1-2; TRBD1 matches at 10 bases. CDR1 and CDR2 from the germline V gene are MNHEY and SMNVEV (reference sequence). With 6 bases clipped from V and 8 bases from J, the junction kept 18 bases outside the gene matches. The CDR3 length is 17 residues. The CDR3 region has the DNA TGTGCCAGCAGCGCCTTTGGGACAGGGGCCTCTCCTAGGGGCTACACCTTC. Its translation: CASSAFGTGASPRGYTF.

This chain connects TRBV6-6 to TRBJ1-2; no definite D call. The CDR3 is made up of 13 amino acids. The V and J ends lost 8 bases and 2 bases respectively, with 12 bases between them. Germline CDR1 reads MNHNY; CDR2 reads SVGAGI (reference sequence). As DNA, the CDR3 is TGTGCCAGCTCTATAGCGATAAACTATGGCTACACCTTC. It is translated as CASSIAINYGYTF.

The chain employs TRBV7-3 and TRBJ2-2; 11 bases are a match to TRBD2. The V gene's germline CDR1 is SGHTA and CDR2 FQGTGA. The CDR3 runs to 17 residues. The trim removed 5 bases at V and 6 bases at J, leaving 11 bases unmatched. The CDR3: CASSPIAGGAVPGELFF. The CDR3, as DNA: TGTGCCAGCAGCCCCATAGCGGGAGGGGCGGTTCCCGGGGAGCTGTTTTTT. Full variable domain (rest looked up from reference TRBV7-3 and TRBJ2-2): GAGVSQTPSNKVTEKGKYVELRCDPISGHTALYWYRQSLGQGPEFLIYFQGTGAADDSGLPNDRFFAVRPEGSVSTLKIQRTERGDSAVYLCASSPIAGGAVPGELFFGEGSRLTVL.

The chain joins TRBV28 to TRBJ2-7; TRBD1 matches at 12 bases. Germline values: CDR1 MDHEN, CDR2 SYDVKM. The CDR3 runs 19 residues. J was trimmed by 6 bases and V by 4 bases; bases with no gene match: 19. The CDR3 nucleotides are TGTGCCAGCAGTTCTTATTTCCCACTGCCGGGACAGGGGGCTTTCGAGCAGTACTTC. It translates to CASSSYFPLPGQGAFEQYF. Filled out from reference TRBV28 and TRBJ2-7, the complete variable domain reads DVKVTQSSRYLVKRTGEKVFLECVQDMDHENMFWYRQDPGLGLRLIYFSYDVKMKEKGDIPEGYSVSREKKERFSLILESASTNQTSMYLCASSSYFPLPGQGAFEQYFGPGTRLTVT.

This rearrangement joins TRBV19 to TRBJ2-3, with TRBD1 identical over 7 bases. The V and J ends lost 5 bases and 2 bases, in that order; junction bases with no gene match: 7. Germline loops: CDR1 LNHDA, CDR2 SQIVND (reference sequence). The CDR3 is made up of 15 amino acids. CDR3 region: CASSHRDRVTDTQYF. In DNA form, the CDR3 reads TGTGCCAGTAGTCACCGAGACAGGGTCACAGATACGCAGTATTTT.